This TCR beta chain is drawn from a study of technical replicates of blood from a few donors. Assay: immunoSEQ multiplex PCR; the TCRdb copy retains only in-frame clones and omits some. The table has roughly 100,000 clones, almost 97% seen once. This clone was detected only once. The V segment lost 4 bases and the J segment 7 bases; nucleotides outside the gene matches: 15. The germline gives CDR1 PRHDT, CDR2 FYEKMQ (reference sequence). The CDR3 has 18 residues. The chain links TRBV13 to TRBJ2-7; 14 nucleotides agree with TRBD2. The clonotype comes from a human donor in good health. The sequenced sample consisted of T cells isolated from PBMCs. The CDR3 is CASSSRPRLAGGPREQYF. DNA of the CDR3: TGTGCCAGCAGCTCTAGACCTAGACTAGCGGGAGGGCCGAGGGAGCAGTACTTC.